A selection of T cell receptor beta chains follows, all from one sample in a study of tumor-infiltrating lymphocytes in primary liver carcinoma. TCRdb used MiXCR to reprocess the multiplex PCR reads, holding one entry per CDR3 protein. The table lists roughly 330,000 distinct CDR3 sequences, 65% of them singletons. The sample taken for sequencing was peripheral blood. The receptors were sampled from a man in his forties or fifties with primary liver carcinoma and hepatitis B virus infection. CDR3s include the opening cysteine and the closing phenylalanine or tryptophan. Each record gives: clone size, J gene, D gene, V gene, CDR3 DNA, CDR3 protein. D genes are given only for firm matches. Clone size appears in some rows only: once, few, many, or a class for an expanded clone.

>once|TRBJ2-2|-|TRBV29-1
TGCAGCGTTGAATTGGGAGGCCCGAATACCGGGAAGCTGTTTTTT
CSVELGGPNTGKLFF
>-|TRBJ2-7|TRBD2|TRBV2
TGTGCCAGCAGTGAAGGGAGGGGACTAGCGAAGGGCGAGCAGTACTTC
CASSEGRGLAKGEQYF
>few|TRBJ1-3|TRBD1|TRBV6-5
TGTGCCAGCGGGTTGACAGGGGTCGGTTCTGGAAACACCATATATTTT
CASGLTGVGSGNTIYF
>-|TRBJ2-7|TRBD2|TRBV11-2
TGTGCCAGCAGCTTAGGACTAGCGGGAAGCTACGAGCAGCACTTC
CASSLGLAGSYEQHF
>-|TRBJ2-7|-|TRBV28
TGTGCCAGCAGTACCTCAGGGGGGCCACACTACGAGCAGTACTTC
CASSTSGGPHYEQYF
>-|TRBJ2-7|-|TRBV4-3
TGCGCCAGCAGCCATGGGACGGACTTTCGGTACGAGCAGTACTTC
CASSHGTDFRYEQYF
>few|TRBJ2-1|-|TRBV28
TGTGCCACCCTTCGACCGGGATTCCCCGGTGAGCAGTTCTTC
CATLRPGFPGEQFF
>-|TRBJ1-2|-|TRBV28
TGTGCCAGCAGTCCGGGGGACACATCACTTGGTACCGGCTACACCTTC
CASSPGDTSLGTGYTF
>-|TRBJ2-7|-|TRBV9
TGTGCCAGCAGCGATACAGGACAAGCCTACGAGCAGTACTTC
CASSDTGQAYEQYF
>-|TRBJ2-3|-|TRBV6-5
TGTGCCAGCAGTGACGGGACCCTGCCATCATATACGCAGTATTTT
CASSDGTLPSYTQYF
>-|TRBJ2-2|-|TRBV5-6
TGTGCCAGCAGCTTGCTCGGCCAGGGGTACACCGGGGAGCTGTTTTTT
CASSLLGQGYTGELFF
>few|TRBJ2-1|TRBD2|TRBV5-4
TGTGCCAGCAGCTTGGGGACTAGCGTGGCTGAGCAGTTCTTC
CASSLGTSVAEQFF
>-|TRBJ2-5|-|TRBV13
TGTACCAGCAGCTTATTACCGGGTACCCAGTACTTC
CTSSLLPGTQYF
>-|TRBJ2-4|-|TRBV11-2
TGTGCCAGCAGCCCCCTGGGGGGAGGGGACATTCAGTATTTC
CASSPLGGGDIQYF
>-|TRBJ2-2|-|TRBV11-2
TGTGCCAGCAGCCGATGCCAGGGCTACACCGGGGATCTGTTTTTT
CASSRCQGYTGDLFF
>-|TRBJ1-3|-|TRBV5-6
TGTGCCAGCAGCTTCAAGGTGGGCTCTGGAAACACCATATATTTT
CASSFKVGSGNTIYF
>few|TRBJ1-2|-|TRBV5-6
TGTGCCAGCAGCTGGAGCGGGGGTCGAGGCTACACCTTC
CASSWSGGRGYTF
>-|TRBJ2-1|-|TRBV11-3
TGTGCCTGCAGCCGTACCTCACGGGACGTCTGTGAGCAGTTCTTC
CACSRTSRDVCEQFF
>many|TRBJ2-7|TRBD1|TRBV28
TGTGCCAGCAGTTTGGGGGGACAGGGCTCCTCCGAGCAGTACTTC
CASSLGGQGSSEQYF
>-|TRBJ2-7|-|TRBV11-2
TGTGCCAGCAGCTCCTCCGGGACACATTACGAGCAGTACTTC
CASSSSGTHYEQYF
>-|TRBJ2-3|TRBD1|TRBV4-1
TGCGCCAGCCGCCTTTCGAGACAGGGAACAGATACGCAGTATTTT
CASRLSRQGTDTQYF
>-|TRBJ2-7|-|TRBV11-2
TGTGCCAGCAGGCCAAGGGGATACGAGCATTACTTC
CASRPRGYEHYF
>many|TRBJ2-7|TRBD1|TRBV29-1
TGCAGCGTTGTGTCAGGGGGCGCGGACGAGCAGTACTTC
CSVVSGGADEQYF
>-|TRBJ1-2|TRBD1|TRBV11-2
TGTGTCAGCAGCCCTACCGGGACAGGAGTCCTCTTC
CVSSPTGTGVLF
>many|TRBJ2-6|TRBD1|TRBV29-1
TGCAGCGCAGGGGGACACCGCTCTGGGGCCAACGTCCTGACTTTC
CSAGGHRSGANVLTF
>once|TRBJ1-2|-|TRBV11-2
TGTGCCAGCAGCTCGGGAGGTAGCGGCTGCACCTTC
CASSSGGSGCTF
>-|TRBJ2-2|-|TRBV10-3
TGTGCCATCACCAGGACAGAGAACACCGGGGAGCTGGTTTTT
CAITRTENTGELVF
>few|TRBJ1-2|-|TRBV6-1
TGTGCCAGCAGGGCAGCCTATGGCTACACCTTC
CASRAAYGYTF
>many|TRBJ1-2|TRBD1|TRBV6-6
TGTGCCAGCAGCCCGGGACAGAGCTATGGCTACACCTTC
CASSPGQSYGYTF
>-|TRBJ2-1|-|TRBV11-1
TGTGCCGGCAGCTTAGGTAACCTAGCTACCGGGTCCTACAATGAGCAGTTATTC
CAGSLGNLATGSYNEQLF
>-|TRBJ2-7|-|TRBV5-6
TGTGCCAGCAGCTCCAGGGTTTCACGGTACGAGCAGTACTTC
CASSSRVSRYEQYF
>-|TRBJ2-3|TRBD2|TRBV11-2
TGTGCCAGCACCTTAATCCACGGACTAGAGGGAGTAGGGGATACGCAGGATTTT
CASTLIHGLEGVGDTQDF